Below, 27 T cell receptor beta chains from the same sample are listed, as sequenced in a study of blood T cell repertoires in COVID-19 (dated by TCRdb to 2020 to 2021). The library was generated by the immunoSEQ multiplex PCR assay. The table was pulled from immuneACCESS by TCRdb, which kept in-frame rearrangements only. Such tables lose some clones; where checked, under half of the loss comes from unresolved V genes, and the rest has no known cause. This sample comprises around 230,000 clones, approximately 85% of them detected only once. The ten most abundant clones make up 4% to 6% of the sample. Sequencing was performed on peripheral blood. The receptors here all came from a man aged 45-60 years with COVID-19, enrolled during active disease.

This rearrangement joins TRBV30 to TRBJ2-3; D perhaps matches TRBD1 (6 bases). Germline loops: CDR1 GTSNPN, CDR2 SVGIG (reference sequence). V was pared by 2 bases and J by 3 bases, with 15 bases between. This CDR3 is 15 amino acids long. Here the CDR3 reads CAWSPSQGWTDTQYF. The CDR3, as DNA: TGTGCCTGGAGTCCTAGTCAGGGGTGGACAGATACGCAGTATTTT.

The rearrangement uses TRBV2 and TRBJ2-7, with unresolved D. The V and J ends lost 5 bases and 2 bases respectively, with 10 bases between them. The CDR3 sequence is 13 residues long. In germline, CDR1 is SNHLY, CDR2 FYNNEI. CDR3 residues: CASSLDLTYEQYF. The CDR3 bases are TGTGCCAGCAGTCTCGACTTGACCTACGAGCAGTACTTC.

The rearrangement links TRBV27 to TRBJ2-2; 9 bases are a match to TRBD2. Germline CDR1 MNHEY, CDR2 SMNVEV (reference sequence). The CDR3 totals 14 residues. The trim removed 6 bases at V and 7 bases at J, leaving 6 bases unmatched. The CDR3 bases are TGTGCCAGCAGGGGGACTAGCTCGGTCGGGGAGCTGTTTTTT. This codes for CASRGTSSVGELFF.

The gene calls are TRBV6-2 or TRBV6-3 and TRBJ1-3; possible D gene TRBD1, 5 bases. Germline V CDR1 and CDR2: MNHEY, SVGEGT. This CDR3 comprises 15 residues. V lost 6 bases, J lost 0 bases, and 12 bases lay in between. This chain's CDR3 is CASSSDRDSGNTIYF. CDR3 bases: TGTGCCAGCAGCAGCGACAGAGACTCTGGAAACACCATATATTTT.

The V call is TRBV7-8, the J call TRBJ1-1; D is unresolved. CDR1 and CDR2 (germline): SGHVS, FQNEAQ. This CDR3 comprises 15 residues. Trimming took off 5 bases at V and 0 bases at J, with 13 bases between the two ends. CDR3 sequence: CASSVRGRMNTEAFF. DNA for the CDR3: TGTGCCAGCAGCGTCAGAGGGCGGATGAACACTGAAGCTTTCTTT. The full variable domain, its missing parts supplied by reference TRBV7-8 and TRBJ1-1, is GAGVSQSPRYKVAKRGQDVALRCDPISGHVSLFWYQQALGQGPEFLTYFQNEAQLDKSGLPSDRFFAERPEGSVSTLKIQRTQQEDSAVYLCASSVRGRMNTEAFFGQGTRLTVV.

This clone was seen only once. The V call is TRBV6-6, the J call TRBJ2-2; 9 bases are a match to TRBD1. The CDR3 runs 15 residues. The J segment lost 1 base and the V segment lost 7 bases, leaving 4 bases of the junction unmatched. CDR1 MNHNY and CDR2 SVGAGI come from the germline V gene (reference sequence). As DNA, the CDR3 is TGTGCCAGCACCAAGGGACAGGGGAACACCGGGGAGCTGTTTTTT. Translated, it gives CASTKGQGNTGELFF.

V and J are TRBV30 and TRBJ1-2; D call uncertain. V dropped 0 bases and J dropped 6 bases, with 11 bases sitting between them. The length of the CDR3 is 13 residues. Germline V gene data show CDR1 as GTSNPN and CDR2 as SVGIG (reference sequence). CDR3 coding DNA: TGTGCCTGGAGTGTTGCGGTGTCAGATGGCTACACCTTC. This translates into CAWSVAVSDGYTF.

The rearrangement joins TRBV9 to TRBJ1-4; possible D gene TRBD1, 6 bases. Germline lookup yields CDR1 SGDLS and CDR2 YYNGEE. V dropped 2 bases and J dropped 0 bases, with 11 bases sitting between them. The CDR3 is 16 residues long. This chain's CDR3 is CASSVGWTATNEKLFF. DNA of the CDR3: TGTGCCAGCAGCGTCGGATGGACAGCAACTAATGAAAAACTGTTTTTT.

In DNA form, the CDR3 reads TGTGCCAGCTCACCACTGGAGGGGGCAACTTCACCCCTCCACTTT. This gives the protein CASSPLEGATSPLHF. The chain uses TRBV18 and TRBJ1-6, with 7 bases aligning to TRBD1. The trim removed 1 base at V and 9 bases at J, leaving 6 bases unmatched. Germline V gives CDR1 KGHSH, CDR2 LQKENI. This CDR3 is 15 amino acids long.

V is TRBV20-1 and J is TRBJ2-7, with D perhaps matching TRBD1 (5 bases). The length of the CDR3 is 11 residues. V was pared by 7 bases and J by 3 bases, with 10 bases between. Germline V CDR1 and CDR2: DFQATT, SNEGSKA (reference sequence). The DNA of the CDR3 is TGCAGTGAGGGTAGGGGCTACGAGCAGTACTTC. Translating gives CSEGRGYEQYF.

The genes are TRBV4-1 and TRBJ1-1; unclear D gene. Per germline, CDR1 MGHRA and CDR2 YSYEKL. V lost 1 base to trimming and J lost 0 bases, with 3 bases between them. CDR3 length equals 13 residues. The CDR3 loop reads CASSQAVNTEAFF. The DNA for the CDR3 is TGCGCCAGCAGCCAAGCGGTGAACACTGAAGCTTTCTTT.

DNA for the CDR3: TGTGCCAGCAGCCACAGACAGGGGGACACCGGGGAGCTGTTTTTT. Its translation: CASSHRQGDTGELFF. The chain carries TRBV3-1 (or the pseudogene TRBV3-2) and TRBJ2-2; 9 positions agree with TRBD1. This CDR3 contains 15 residues. Germline V gene lookup returns CDR1 LGHDT and CDR2 YNNKEL (reference sequence). V gave up 3 bases and J gave up 3 bases; unmatched junction bases: 2.

The rearrangement links TRBV18 to TRBJ2-7; 11 bases line up with TRBD2. This CDR3 is 16 amino acids long. V lost 3 bases, J lost 3 bases, and 7 bases stayed unmatched. The germline CDR1 and CDR2 sequences are KGHSH and LQKENI. CDR3 coding DNA: TGTGCCAGCTCACCCGGACTAGCGGGTCTCTACTACGAGCAGTACTTC. This translates into CASSPGLAGLYYEQYF.

The V gene is TRBV28, the J gene TRBJ1-6; 11 bases are a match to TRBD1. The CDR3 length is 18 residues. The germline gives CDR1 MDHEN, CDR2 SYDVKM. Trimming at V came to 5 bases and at J to 1 base, leaving 7 bases not matched to a gene. CDR3 sequence (DNA): TGTGCCAGCAGTCCCCGGGGACAGGGGGTATCCTATAATTCACCCCTCCACTTT. This encodes CASSPRGQGVSYNSPLHF.

In its sample, this clone was seen once. The rearrangement uses TRBV27 and TRBJ2-3; D is possibly TRBD2 (6 bases). The CDR3 is 15 amino acids. V dropped 5 bases and J dropped 6 bases, with 18 bases sitting between them. Per the germline V gene, CDR1 is MNHEY and CDR2 is SMNVEV (reference sequence). CDR3 coding DNA: TGTGCCAGCAGTAGGTGGGCGGGGCTTGAGGATACGCAGTATTTT. Its translation is CASSRWAGLEDTQYF.

V is TRBV7-3 and J is TRBJ2-5; no clear D gene. Deletions cut 1 base from V and 9 bases from J, with 12 bases between. The CDR3 length is 13 residues. The germline CDR1 and CDR2 sequences are SGHTA and FQGTGA. CDR3 coding DNA: TGTGCCAGCAGCTTAAATACCCAGAACGCCCAGTACTTC. Translation: CASSLNTQNAQYF.

The rearrangement uses TRBV14 and TRBJ1-4; D gene unclear. Germline CDR1 and CDR2: SGHDN and FVKESK. CDR3 length equals 12 residues. V was clipped by 5 bases and J by 6 bases, with 7 bases between them. The CDR3 region has the DNA TGTGCCAGCAGCTATAGATATGAAAAACTGTTTTTT. This encodes CASSYRYEKLFF.

This sequence joins TRBV3-1 (or the pseudogene TRBV3-2) and TRBJ1-4; no firm D call. The CDR3 contains 13 residues. Germline CDR1 reads LGHDT; CDR2 reads YNNKEL (reference sequence). V was cut by 6 bases and J by 6 bases, with 11 bases left in between. The CDR3 sequence is CASRGWEDEKLFF. CDR3 nucleotide sequence: TGTGCCAGCAGGGGGTGGGAGGATGAAAAACTGTTTTTT.

The J gene is TRBJ2-7, the V gene TRBV7-3; 9 nucleotides line up with TRBD1. V dropped 2 bases and J dropped 6; count of bases not matched to a gene: 2. This CDR3 is 13 amino acids long. Germline lookup yields CDR1 SGHTA and CDR2 FQGTGA. The CDR3 protein is CASSLGTGSEQYF. CDR3 DNA sequence: TGTGCCAGCAGCTTAGGGACAGGGAGCGAGCAGTACTTC.

The chain couples TRBV4-1 to TRBJ2-1; D perhaps matches TRBD1 (6 bases). CDR1 MGHRA and CDR2 YSYEKL come from the germline V gene. V lost 0 bases and J 10 bases, leaving 16 bases between the germline ends. The CDR3 is made up of 15 amino acids. The CDR3 nucleotides are TGCGCCAGCAGCCAAGATCAATTTGGACAGCGCGAGCAGTTCTTC. This translates into CASSQDQFGQREQFF.

This clone was counted at least ten times. The CDR3 reads CASSLGARRQETQYF. CDR3 DNA: TGTGCCAGCAGCTTAGGGGCCAGACGGCAAGAGACCCAGTACTTC. The chain couples TRBV7-8 to TRBJ2-5; the D is unclear. Germline V lookup: CDR1 SGHVS, CDR2 FQNEAQ. The CDR3 length is 15 residues. Trimming shortened V by 1 base and J by 2 bases, and 11 bases separated the two germline ends. Supplemented by reference TRBV7-8 and TRBJ2-5, the full variable domain reads GAGVSQSPRYKVAKRGQDVALRCDPISGHVSLFWYQQALGQGPEFLTYFQNEAQLDKSGLPSDRFFAERPEGSVSTLKIQRTQQEDSAVYLCASSLGARRQETQYFGPGTRLLVL.

This rearrangement joins TRBV11-1 to TRBJ2-4, with TRBD1 matching over 9 bases. The J segment lost 4 bases and the V segment lost 0 bases, leaving 10 bases of the junction unmatched. The germline gives CDR1 SGHAT, CDR2 FQDESV (reference sequence). There are 18 residues in the CDR3. In DNA form, the CDR3 reads TGTGCCAGCAGCTTAGCACCAAGGAGTGGACAGGGGAAAAACATTCAGTACTTC. Its protein product is CASSLAPRSGQGKNIQYF.

The chain carries TRBV3-1 (or the pseudogene TRBV3-2) and TRBJ2-5; D is undetermined. This CDR3 has 16 amino acids. V was trimmed by 2 bases and J by 2 bases, leaving 15 bases between them. Germline V gene data show CDR1 as LGHDT and CDR2 as YNNKEL (reference sequence). CDR3 residues: CASSQRALAPQETQYF. The DNA for the CDR3 is TGTGCCAGCAGCCAAAGAGCACTCGCCCCACAAGAGACCCAGTACTTC.

The rearrangement joins TRBV12-3 or TRBV12-4 to TRBJ1-4, with unresolved D. V lost 1 base to trimming and J lost 5 bases, with 5 bases between them. This CDR3 has 13 residues. CDR3 bases: TGTGCCAGCAGTTTAGACAGAAATGAAAAACTGTTTTTT. Protein product: CASSLDRNEKLFF.

This sequence joins TRBV6-5 and TRBJ1-1, with D possibly TRBD1 on 6 matching bases. Germline CDR1 MNHEY, CDR2 SVGAGI. Between the trimmed V and J ends, which lost 7 bases and 3 bases, there was a span of 15 bases. CDR3 size: 14 residues. The CDR3 loop reads CASTVGGVDTEAFF. As DNA, the CDR3 is TGTGCCAGCACCGTAGGGGGGGTAGACACTGAAGCTTTCTTT.

This chain connects TRBV5-1 to TRBJ1-1; unclear D gene. CDR1 and CDR2 from the germline V gene are SGHRS and YFSETQ. The V and J ends lost 4 bases and 3 bases respectively, with 10 bases between them. This CDR3 spans 13 amino acids. CDR3 coding DNA: TGCGCCAGCAGCCTCAGACTTGACACTGAAGCTTTCTTT. The encoded protein is CASSLRLDTEAFF. The whole variable domain, filled in from reference TRBV5-1 and TRBJ1-1, reads KAGVTQTPRYLIKTRGQQVTLSCSPISGHRSVSWYQQTPGQGLQFLFEYFSETQRNKGNFPGRFSGRQFSNSRSEMNVSTLELGDSALYLCASSLRLDTEAFFGQGTRLTVV.

This chain joins TRBV24-1 and TRBJ2-5; TRBD2 matches 13 bases. Germline-derived CDR1 and CDR2 are KGHDR and SFDVKD. The ends lost 2 bases at V and 0 bases at J; junction bases unmatched: 2. The CDR3 has 17 residues. CDR3 sequence reads: CATSDWGTSGDQETQYF. CDR3 coding DNA: TGTGCCACCAGTGATTGGGGGACTAGCGGGGACCAAGAGACCCAGTACTTC.